These T cell receptor beta chains were read from a single sample in a study of a mutant IDH1 vaccine in newly diagnosed glioma. Here immunoSEQ multiplex PCR was the method, and the copy in TCRdb shows in-frame clones only, minus some. This table holds fewer than 45,000 clones, more than 60% found once. These receptors' targets are unknown. The sample consisted of PBMCs, taken from a glioma patient whose treatment included an IDH1 peptide vaccine. These receptors all stem from a woman in her thirties or forties with glioma. Some clones in this sample may be carry-over from other donors' samples. CDR3s include the opening cysteine and the closing phenylalanine or tryptophan. The D gene is left open where the match is weak. The size entry is marked missing in some rows and otherwise reads once, few, many or a size class.

clone_size d_call j_call v_call cdr3_aa cdr3_nt
few NA TRBJ1-1 TRBV7-9 CASSPQGSLYTEAFF TGTGCCAGCAGTCCGCAAGGGTCTCTCTACACTGAAGCTTTCTTT
NA NA TRBJ1-5 TRBV9 CASSVDGQEGQPQHF TGTGCCAGCAGCGTAGACGGCCAGGAGGGCCAGCCCCAGCATTTT
NA NA TRBJ2-7 TRBV10-3 CAIRGGVINEQYF TGTGCCATCAGGGGCGGGGTCATCAACGAGCAGTACTTC
few NA TRBJ1-1 TRBV9 CASSASAGATEAFF TGTGCCAGCAGCGCTAGCGCAGGGGCCACTGAAGCTTTCTTT
once TRBD2 TRBJ2-3 TRBV7-2 CASSAGVSVSGYF TGTGCCAGCAGCGCGGGGGTTAGCGTATCGGGGTATTTT
NA TRBD2 TRBJ2-1 TRBV9 CASSGGLAGGGYDNEQFF TGTGCCAGCAGCGGAGGACTAGCGGGGGGCGGTTACGACAATGAGCAGTTCTTC
once TRBD2 TRBJ2-1 TRBV13 CASSLNLAVYNEQFF TGTGCCAGCAGCTTAAACCTAGCGGTTTACAATGAGCAGTTCTTC
NA TRBD1 TRBJ2-7 TRBV15 CATSQGGTGSSEQYF TGTGCCACCTCGCAGGGGGGGACAGGGTCTTCCGAGCAGTACTTC
once TRBD1 TRBJ1-6 TRBV30 CALFTGGAVRNSPPHF TGTGCCCTATTTACAGGGGGCGCTGTCCGGAACTCACCCCCCCACTTT
NA NA TRBJ2-5 TRBV5-6 CASSAGPQETQYF TGTGCCAGCAGTGCAGGGCCCCAAGAGACCCAGTACTTC
NA TRBD2 TRBJ2-2 TRBV5-1 CASSLGSGRTTTGELFF TGCGCCAGCAGCTTGGGGAGCGGGAGGACGACGACCGGGGAGCTGTTTTTT
NA NA TRBJ1-5 TRBV19 CASSIGSRSNQPQHF TGTGCCAGTAGTATTGGCAGTAGAAGCAATCAGCCCCAGCATTTT
NA NA TRBJ1-1 TRBV19 CASSKQGQSNTEAFF TGTGCCAGTAGTAAACAGGGACAATCGAACACTGAAGCTTTCTTT
NA NA TRBJ2-7 TRBV6-5 CASSSEYEQYF TGTGCCAGCAGTTCTGAGTACGAGCAGTACTTC
NA TRBD1 TRBJ1-2 TRBV9 CASSTLTGAGYTF TGTGCCAGCAGCACCCTAACAGGGGCCGGCTACACCTTC
NA TRBD2 TRBJ2-7 TRBV6-6 CASRVLAGDGEQYF TGTGCCAGCAGGGTACTAGCGGGAGATGGTGAGCAGTACTTC
NA TRBD1 TRBJ2-7 TRBV7-2 CASSLGSTGREQYF TGTGCCAGCAGCTTAGGCTCGACAGGGAGAGAGCAGTACTTC
NA NA TRBJ1-2 TRBV18 CASSPIGGGVVGYGYTF TGTGCCAGCTCACCCATTGGGGGTGGAGTTGTTGGGTATGGCTACACCTTC
once TRBD1 TRBJ1-2 TRBV4-2 CASSQAIGTGAGYGYTF TGTGCCAGCAGCCAAGCAATTGGGACAGGGGCTGGCTATGGCTACACCTTC
NA NA TRBJ2-7 TRBV4-2 CASSPDSEAYHEQYF TGTGCCAGCAGCCCTGACAGCGAAGCGTACCACGAGCAGTACTTC
NA NA TRBJ2-2 TRBV28 CASKEGNTGELFF TGTGCCAGCAAAGAGGGGAACACCGGGGAGCTGTTTTTT
NA TRBD2 TRBJ2-1 TRBV2 CASRGPGREESYNEQFF TGTGCCAGCAGGGGCCCGGGGAGGGAGGAGTCCTACAATGAGCAGTTCTTC
NA TRBD2 TRBJ2-7 TRBV4-3 CASSQDTSDSYEQYF TGCGCCAGCAGCCAAGATACTAGCGACTCCTACGAGCAGTACTTC
NA NA TRBJ2-7 TRBV15 CATSLDAGHSYEQYF TGTGCCACCAGCTTGGATGCTGGGCACTCCTACGAGCAGTACTTC
medium-sized NA TRBJ1-4 TRBV7-8 CASSLGSSLGEKLFF TGTGCCAGCAGCTTAGGAAGTAGCCTGGGGGAAAAACTGTTTTTT
NA NA TRBJ1-5 TRBV7-2 CASSLGVGQPQHF TGTGCCAGCAGCTTAGGGGTAGGTCAGCCCCAGCATTTT
NA NA TRBJ2-7 TRBV30 CAWSVRGEQYF TGTGCCTGGAGTGTACGGGGAGAGCAGTACTTC
NA NA TRBJ1-2 TRBV5-1 CASSPGQNANYGYTF TGCGCCAGCAGCCCTGGACAGAACGCTAACTATGGCTACACCTTC
NA TRBD2 TRBJ2-5 TRBV5-1 CASSLVGGVGETQYF TGCGCCAGCAGCTTGGTGGGGGGGGTCGGAGAGACCCAGTACTTC
NA NA TRBJ1-2 TRBV7-2 CASVTGTYGYTF TGTGCCAGCGTCACAGGGACCTATGGCTACACCTTC
NA NA TRBJ1-2 TRBV23-1 CASRKRQTKYYGYTF TGCGCCAGCCGTAAAAGACAGACGAAGTACTATGGCTACACCTTC
few TRBD1 TRBJ1-2 TRBV7-2 CASSPTGLVGGYTF TGTGCCAGCAGCCCGACAGGGCTTGTCGGTGGCTACACCTTC
NA NA TRBJ1-2 TRBV12-5 CASGLDLFGADGGYTF TGTGCTAGTGGTTTAGATCTATTTGGGGCAGACGGAGGCTACACCTTC
NA TRBD1 TRBJ1-2 TRBV7-2 CASSPPGQGLF TGTGCCAGCAGCCCCCCGGGACAGGGCCTCTTC
NA NA TRBJ2-3 TRBV6-1 CASNRLSGRTDTQYF TGTGCCAGCAATCGCCTATCGGGGCGCACAGATACGCAGTATTTT
NA TRBD1 TRBJ1-1 TRBV7-8 CASSSRGGTEAFF TGTGCCAGCAGCTCCAGGGGGGGCACTGAAGCTTTCTTT
NA NA TRBJ2-7 TRBV7-9 CASSSAGRPGEQYF TGTGCCAGCAGCTCGGCAGGAAGACCAGGAGAGCAGTACTTC
NA NA TRBJ2-3 TRBV28 CASSFPDRAGDTQYF TGTGCCAGCAGTTTCCCCGACCGGGCAGGGGATACGCAGTATTTT
once NA TRBJ2-7 TRBV21-1 CASSKEGLSYEQYF TGTGCCAGCAGCAAGGAAGGACTCTCCTACGAGCAGTACTTC
NA TRBD1 TRBJ2-1 TRBV7-8 CASSHPADEGGYYNEQFF TGTGCCAGCAGCCACCCCGCAGATGAAGGGGGCTATTACAATGAGCAGTTCTTC
NA NA TRBJ1-4 TRBV5-1 CASSLVGGGFDEKLFF TGCGCCAGCAGCTTGGTGGGAGGTGGGTTCGATGAAAAACTGTTTTTT
NA NA TRBJ2-5 TRBV15 CATRDRLEETQYF TGTGCCACCAGAGACAGGTTAGAAGAGACCCAGTACTTC
once NA TRBJ1-1 TRBV5-6 CASSLVTGFGTEAFF TGTGCCAGCAGCTTGGTGACAGGCTTCGGCACTGAAGCTTTCTTT
NA NA TRBJ2-6 TRBV9 CASSVYPVRAGANVLTF TGTGCCAGCAGCGTATATCCGGTCCGTGCGGGGGCCAACGTCCTGACTTTC
NA NA TRBJ1-3 TRBV6-4 CASMKWGVQSGNTIYF TGTGCCAGCATGAAGTGGGGGGTCCAATCGGGAAACACCATATATTTT
NA TRBD1 TRBJ2-7 TRBV19 CASSGTGRWSYEQYF TGTGCCAGTAGTGGGACAGGGCGGTGGTCCTACGAGCAGTACTTC
NA NA TRBJ1-4 TRBV28 CASTTHGEEKLFF TGTGCCAGCACGACACACGGGGAGGAAAAACTGTTTTTT
NA NA TRBJ2-5 TRBV5-4 CASSSRLQSQETQYF TGTGCCAGCAGCTCCAGACTCCAATCCCAAGAGACCCAGTACTTC
few TRBD1 TRBJ1-1 TRBV28 CASSWGTGMRNTEAFF TGTGCCAGCAGCTGGGGGACAGGGATGAGGAACACTGAAGCTTTCTTT
NA NA TRBJ2-1 TRBV7-9 CASSFQQLADLNEQFF TGTGCCAGCAGCTTTCAACAGCTCGCTGATCTGAATGAGCAGTTCTTC
NA NA TRBJ2-5 TRBV2 CASSEGLEQQETQYF TGTGCCAGCAGTGAAGGGTTGGAACAGCAAGAGACCCAGTACTTC
NA NA TRBJ2-1 TRBV5-1 CASSSTGNEQFF TGCGCCAGCAGCTCAACAGGCAATGAGCAGTTCTTC
NA NA TRBJ2-7 TRBV29-1 CSVLLRWGKLYF TGCAGCGTCCTTCTGAGGTGGGGGAAATTGTACTTC
NA TRBD1 TRBJ2-5 TRBV5-8 CASSLGEGAKETQYF TGTGCCAGCAGCCTGGGAGAGGGGGCGAAAGAGACCCAGTACTTC
NA NA TRBJ1-4 TRBV13 CASSSPSEKLFF TGTGCCAGCAGCTCACCCTCTGAAAAACTGTTTTTT
NA TRBD1 TRBJ1-5 TRBV5-6 CASSLSGGGQPQHF TGTGCCAGCAGCTTGTCAGGGGGCGGACAGCCCCAGCATTTT
NA TRBD1 TRBJ2-1 TRBV4-2 CASSQGEDRGPNEQFF TGTGCCAGCAGCCAAGGAGAAGACAGGGGGCCCAATGAGCAGTTCTTC
once NA TRBJ1-5 TRBV28 CASSTVYQPQHF TGTGCCAGCAGTACAGTCTACCAGCCCCAGCATTTT
few NA TRBJ2-3 TRBV30 CAWSPGSGTDTQYF TGTGCCTGGAGCCCCGGGAGCGGGACAGATACGCAGTATTTT